Listed below are T cell receptor beta chains from one sample, sequenced in a study of read filtering for tumor transcriptome and immune sequencing. TCRdb re-called the reads with MiXCR, one entry per CDR3 protein. Found here are 50,000 or so distinct CDR3 sequences, roughly a fifth of them singletons; the top ten hold about 16%. What was sequenced was a population of CD138-negative cells sorted from bone marrow. The origin of the receptors is a donor aged 40 or over with multiple myeloma. CDR3s include the opening cysteine and the closing phenylalanine or tryptophan. The order of the fields is D gene, clone size, V gene, J gene, CDR3 protein, CDR3 DNA. A D gene is named only where the DNA matches it firmly. Clone size, where shown, is once, few, many, or a class for clones that have expanded.

TRBD2	-	TRBV7-8	TRBJ2-1	CASSLDFSGLGYNEQFF	TGTGCCAGCAGCTTAGATTTTTCGGGACTAGGTTACAATGAGCAGTTCTTC
TRBD2	many	TRBV29-1	TRBJ2-2	CSVGTSGQWGYTGELFF	TGCAGCGTTGGAACTAGCGGGCAGTGGGGATACACCGGGGAGCTGTTTTTT
-	many	TRBV6-6	TRBJ1-2	CASANREDGGYTF	TGTGCCAGCGCGAACAGGGAAGACGGTGGCTACACCTTC
TRBD2	medium-sized	TRBV2	TRBJ2-1	CASRGLAAEGEQFF	TGTGCCAGCAGGGGACTAGCGGCCGAAGGCGAGCAGTTCTTC
TRBD1	many	TRBV12-3/TRBV12-4	TRBJ2-1	CASTGQGGWNEQFF	TGTGCCAGTACAGGACAGGGAGGATGGAATGAGCAGTTCTTC
-	medium-sized	TRBV9	TRBJ2-3	CASSRDSRSTDTQYF	TGTGCCAGCAGCCGGGACTCACGTAGCACAGATACGCAGTATTTT
TRBD1	many	TRBV7-8	TRBJ2-3	CASSKQGAGTDTQYF	TGTGCCAGCAGCAAACAGGGGGCAGGCACAGATACGCAGTATTTT
TRBD2	-	TRBV2	TRBJ2-3	CASSEVAGGIDTQYF	TGTGCCAGCAGTGAAGTAGCGGGAGGAATAGATACGCAGTATTTT
-	many	TRBV6-5	TRBJ2-5	CASSYAERQETQYF	TGTGCCAGCAGTTACGCAGAGCGCCAAGAGACCCAGTACTTC
-	few	TRBV2	TRBJ2-7	CASRRLDYPTYEQYF	TGTGCCAGCAGAAGGCTGGATTATCCAACCTACGAGCAGTACTTC
TRBD1	many	TRBV5-1	TRBJ2-3	CASSPGQGGSTDTQYF	TGCGCCAGCAGTCCAGGACAGGGGGGTAGCACAGATACGCAGTATTTT
-	many	TRBV6-1	TRBJ2-7	CASIRHLSYEQYF	TGTGCCAGCATTCGACACTTATCCTACGAGCAGTACTTC
-	few	TRBV29-1	TRBJ2-7	CSVLSTGHEQYF	TGCAGCGTTCTTTCAACAGGGCATGAGCAGTACTTC
-	-	TRBV6-2/TRBV6-3	TRBJ2-7	CASSYGYDQYF	TGTGCCAGCAGTTACGGCTACGACCAGTACTTC
TRBD1	many	TRBV12-3/TRBV12-4	TRBJ2-5	CASSLVGRGWYQETQYF	TGTGCCAGCAGTTTAGTGGGCAGGGGGTGGTACCAAGAGACCCAGTACTTC
TRBD1	many	TRBV28	TRBJ1-4	CASSKSGQGVEKLFF	TGTGCCAGCAGCAAAAGCGGACAGGGTGTTGAAAAACTGTTTTTT
-	-	TRBV7-2	TRBJ2-5	CASSQGRSETQYF	TGTGCCAGCAGCCAAGGAAGAAGCGAGACCCAGTACTTC
-	many	TRBV7-2	TRBJ2-2	CASSLNRANTGELFF	TGTGCCAGCAGCTTAAACAGGGCCAACACCGGGGAGCTGTTTTTT
-	many	TRBV2	TRBJ2-7	CASRQGYEQYF	TGTGCCAGCAGACAGGGATACGAGCAGTACTTC
-	many	TRBV12-3/TRBV12-4	TRBJ2-1	CASSPSWILTLQEYEQFF	TGTGCCAGCAGTCCCTCATGGATCCTTACATTACAAGAATATGAGCAGTTCTTC
TRBD1	many	TRBV29-1	TRBJ1-5	CSVRGTGSNQPQHF	TGCAGCGTACGCGGGACAGGGAGCAATCAGCCCCAGCATTTT
TRBD2	many	TRBV7-2	TRBJ2-6	CASSLKLLVAGGVGANVLTF	TGTGCCAGCAGCTTAAAGTTGTTAGTAGCGGGAGGAGTTGGGGCCAACGTCCTGACTTTC
-	many	TRBV7-2	TRBJ2-2	CASSQGRTLTGELFF	TGTGCCAGCAGCCAGGGACGGACTCTCACCGGGGAGCTGTTTTTT
-	-	TRBV29-1	TRBJ2-7	CSAGDYEQYF	TGCAGCGCCGGAGACTACGAGCAGTACTTC
-	many	TRBV19	TRBJ2-2	CASRSETNTGELFF	TGTGCCAGTAGAAGCGAAACGAACACCGGGGAGCTGTTTTTT
-	many	TRBV29-1	TRBJ2-1	CSVNRARHNEQFF	TGCAGCGTTAACAGGGCCCGGCACAATGAGCAGTTCTTC
-	-	TRBV20-1	TRBJ2-7	CSAPTQGPGGEQYF	TGCAGTGCCCCGACCCAAGGTCCAGGTGGCGAGCAGTACTTC
TRBD1	many	TRBV7-2	TRBJ2-4	CASSPGTGGYIQYF	TGTGCCAGCAGCCCAGGGACAGGGGGGTACATTCAGTACTTC
TRBD2	medium-sized	TRBV9	TRBJ2-1	CASSAGTSIGEQFF	TGTGCCAGCAGCGCTGGGACTAGCATCGGTGAGCAGTTCTTC
-	many	TRBV28	TRBJ2-3	CASRRAFWEPEFRDTQYF	TGTGCCAGCAGGAGGGCTTTTTGGGAGCCGGAGTTTAGAGATACGCAGTATTTT
-	many	TRBV7-8	TRBJ2-2	CASSLVPSRTGELFF	TGTGCCAGCAGCTTAGTTCCTAGTCGGACCGGGGAGCTGTTTTTT
-	many	TRBV4-3	TRBJ1-1	CASSPQPGAEAFF	TGCGCCAGCAGCCCCCAACCGGGGGCTGAAGCTTTCTTT
-	many	TRBV20-1	TRBJ2-3	CSARDSVGVTDTQYF	TGCAGTGCTAGAGATTCGGTTGGGGTAACAGATACGCAGTATTTT
TRBD2	many	TRBV7-6	TRBJ2-3	CASSLRGLAADTQYF	TGTGCCAGCAGCTTACGGGGACTAGCGGCAGATACGCAGTATTTT
-	many	TRBV11-2	TRBJ2-3	CASRFLGIDTQYF	TGTGCCAGCCGTTTTCTTGGGATAGATACGCAGTATTTT
-	many	TRBV28	TRBJ1-1	CASTYTGWGTNTEAFF	TGTGCCAGCACCTATACCGGGTGGGGGACGAACACTGAAGCTTTCTTT
TRBD1	many	TRBV7-2	TRBJ1-5	CASSTTGGSLTQHF	TGTGCCAGCAGCACCACAGGGGGGTCTTTGACCCAGCATTTT
-	few	TRBV7-8	TRBJ1-5	CASSSTGGTSGQPQHF	TGTGCCAGCAGCTCCACGGGGGGCACATCTGGTCAGCCCCAGCATTTT
TRBD1	-	TRBV5-1	TRBJ2-5	CASSFGQGLAQYF	TGCGCCAGCAGCTTCGGACAGGGGTTGGCCCAGTACTTC
-	many	TRBV7-6	TRBJ2-7	CASSFQGDEQYF	TGTGCCAGCAGCTTCCAGGGTGACGAGCAGTACTTC
-	-	TRBV9	TRBJ2-1	CASSVVGGTYNERFF	TGTGCCAGCAGCGTAGTTGGGGGTACCTACAATGAGCGGTTCTTC
-	many	TRBV2	TRBJ2-7	CASSEQAVPVEQYF	TGTGCCAGCAGTGAACAAGCGGTACCGGTCGAGCAGTACTTC
-	many	TRBV20-1	TRBJ2-2	CSARRQGNTGELFF	TGCAGTGCTAGGCGCCAGGGAAACACCGGGGAGCTGTTTTTT
TRBD1	-	TRBV20-1	TRBJ2-3	CSAEDRDRVGTGTQYF	TGCAGTGCAGAGGACCGGGACAGGGTGGGTACAGGTACGCAGTATTTT